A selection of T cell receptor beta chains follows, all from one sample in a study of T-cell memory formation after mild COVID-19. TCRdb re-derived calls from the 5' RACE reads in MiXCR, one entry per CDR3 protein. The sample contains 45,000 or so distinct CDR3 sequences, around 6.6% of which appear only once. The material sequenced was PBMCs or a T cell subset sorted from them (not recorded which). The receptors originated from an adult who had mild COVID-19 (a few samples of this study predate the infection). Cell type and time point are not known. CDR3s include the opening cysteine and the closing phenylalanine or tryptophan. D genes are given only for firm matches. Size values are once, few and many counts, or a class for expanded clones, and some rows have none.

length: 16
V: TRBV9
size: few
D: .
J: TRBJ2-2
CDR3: CASSVDPFLVSGELFF
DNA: TGTGCCAGCAGCGTCGACCCTTTTTTGGTATCCGGGGAGCTGTTTTTT

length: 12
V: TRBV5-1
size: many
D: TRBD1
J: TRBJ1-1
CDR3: CASSLDRGRAFF
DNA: TGCGCCAGCAGCTTAGACAGGGGGCGAGCTTTCTTT

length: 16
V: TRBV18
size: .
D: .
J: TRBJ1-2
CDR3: CASSPQSQIINYGYTF
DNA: TGTGCCAGCTCACCACAGTCGCAGATAATTAACTATGGCTACACCTTC

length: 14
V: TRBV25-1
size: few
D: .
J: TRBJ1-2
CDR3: CASSEGGDGYGYTF
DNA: TGTGCCAGCAGTGAGGGAGGAGACGGCTATGGCTACACCTTC

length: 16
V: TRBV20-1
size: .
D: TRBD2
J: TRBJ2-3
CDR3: CSARDSAGVSTDTQYF
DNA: TGCAGTGCTAGAGATTCGGCGGGGGTTAGCACAGATACGCAGTATTTT

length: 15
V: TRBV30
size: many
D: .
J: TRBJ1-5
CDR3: CAWSVSGANGQPQHF
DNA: TGTGCCTGGAGTGTAAGTGGAGCGAACGGTCAGCCCCAGCATTTT

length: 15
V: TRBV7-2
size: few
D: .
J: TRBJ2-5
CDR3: CASSLIFQLQETQYF
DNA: TGTGCCAGCAGTCTTATCTTCCAGCTCCAAGAGACCCAGTACTTC

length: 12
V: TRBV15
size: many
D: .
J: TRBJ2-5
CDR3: CATSRDGETQYF
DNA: TGTGCCACCAGCAGAGACGGAGAGACCCAGTACTTC

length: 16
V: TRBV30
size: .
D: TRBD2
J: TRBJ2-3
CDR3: CAWSVHSGGVPDTQYF
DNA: TGTGCCTGGAGTGTACATAGCGGGGGGGTCCCAGATACGCAGTATTTT

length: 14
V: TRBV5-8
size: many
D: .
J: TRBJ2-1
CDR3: CASSRGQGFLEQFF
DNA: TGTGCCAGCAGCCGGGGGCAAGGGTTTCTTGAGCAGTTCTTC

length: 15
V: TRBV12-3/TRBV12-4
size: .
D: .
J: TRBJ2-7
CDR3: CASSLLGGHSYEQYF
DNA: TGTGCCAGCAGTTTACTGGGGGGGCACTCCTACGAGCAGTACTTC

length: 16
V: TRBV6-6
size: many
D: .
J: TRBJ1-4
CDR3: CASSYESAADNEKLFF
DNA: TGTGCCAGCAGTTACGAGTCGGCAGCAGATAATGAAAAACTGTTTTTT

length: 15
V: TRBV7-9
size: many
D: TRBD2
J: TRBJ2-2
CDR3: CASSKTSPNTGELFF
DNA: TGTGCCAGCAGCAAGACTAGCCCCAACACCGGGGAGCTGTTTTTT

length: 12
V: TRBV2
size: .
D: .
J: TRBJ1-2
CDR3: CASSDSNYGYTF
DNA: TGTGCCAGCAGTGACAGCAACTATGGCTACACCTTC

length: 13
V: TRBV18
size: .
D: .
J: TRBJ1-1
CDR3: CASSPGQNVEAFF
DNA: TGTGCCAGCTCACCAGGACAGAACGTTGAAGCTTTCTTT

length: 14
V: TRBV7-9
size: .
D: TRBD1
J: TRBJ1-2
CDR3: CASSDTGAGYGYTF
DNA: TGTGCCAGCAGCGACACAGGGGCTGGCTATGGCTACACCTTC

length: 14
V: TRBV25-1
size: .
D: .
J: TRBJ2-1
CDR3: CASRTPVGYPEQFF
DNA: TGTGCCAGCCGAACCCCGGTGGGCTACCCTGAGCAGTTCTTC

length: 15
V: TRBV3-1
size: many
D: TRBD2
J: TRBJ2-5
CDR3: CASSLGGGSPETQYF
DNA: TGTGCCAGCAGCCTAGGCGGGGGGTCCCCAGAGACCCAGTACTTC

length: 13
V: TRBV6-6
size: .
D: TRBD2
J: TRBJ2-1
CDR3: CASSRTSENEQFF
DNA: TGTGCCAGCAGTAGGACTAGCGAGAATGAGCAGTTCTTC

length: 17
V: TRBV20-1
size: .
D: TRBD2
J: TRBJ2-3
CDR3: CSARDGGLAGVADTQYF
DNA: TGCAGTGCTAGAGATGGTGGGCTAGCGGGAGTGGCAGATACGCAGTATTTT

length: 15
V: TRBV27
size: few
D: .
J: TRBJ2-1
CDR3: CASSRLGARDNEQFF
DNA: TGTGCCAGCTCCCGGTTAGGGGCCCGTGACAATGAGCAGTTCTTC

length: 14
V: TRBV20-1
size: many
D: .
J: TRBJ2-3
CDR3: CSAQRAIFTDTQYF
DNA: TGCAGTGCTCAGCGGGCTATCTTCACAGATACGCAGTATTTT

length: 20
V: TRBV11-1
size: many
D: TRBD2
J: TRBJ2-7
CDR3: CASSPSSRPGLAVLAYEQYF
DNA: TGTGCCAGCAGCCCTTCGAGCCGACCGGGACTAGCGGTGCTAGCCTACGAGCAGTACTTC

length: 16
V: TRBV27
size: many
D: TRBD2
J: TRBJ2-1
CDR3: CASRPDSSGRTNEQFF
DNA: TGTGCCAGCAGACCGGACTCTAGCGGGAGGACCAATGAGCAGTTCTTC

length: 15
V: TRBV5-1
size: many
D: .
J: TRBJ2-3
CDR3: CASFMDFSPGNTQYF
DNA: TGCGCCAGCTTCATGGACTTTTCTCCGGGGAATACGCAGTATTTT

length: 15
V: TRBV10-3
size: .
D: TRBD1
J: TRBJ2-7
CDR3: CAISDLDRGTYEQYF
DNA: TGTGCCATCAGTGACCTGGACAGGGGGACCTACGAGCAGTACTTC

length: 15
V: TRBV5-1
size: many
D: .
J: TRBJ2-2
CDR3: CASSLAADFTGELFF
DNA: TGCGCCAGCAGCTTGGCAGCTGACTTCACCGGGGAGCTGTTTTTT